The 12 T cell receptor beta chains listed next were all sequenced from one sample in a study of a mutant IDH1 vaccine in newly diagnosed glioma. The time point: week 11, during vaccination. Vaccination used 300 ug of mutant IDH1 20-mer peptide per dose, with topical imiquimod. Here immunoSEQ multiplex PCR was the method, and the copy in TCRdb shows in-frame clones only, minus some. The repertoire holds tens of thousands of clones, with around 77% as singletons. These receptors have no known antigen. Material: PBMCs, obtained from a glioma patient whose treatment included an IDH1 peptide vaccine. The receptor source for this set is a woman under 30 with glioma.

V usage is TRBV29-1 and J usage is TRBJ2-5, with D perhaps TRBD1 or TRBD2 (7 bases each). Trimming took 4 bases from V and 10 from J, leaving 16 bases between them. In germline, CDR1 is SQVTM, CDR2 ANQGSEA. This CDR3 comprises 12 residues. CDR3: CSVGLGGGGQYF. In DNA, the CDR3 is TGCAGCGTTGGGTTAGGGGGCGGGGGCCAGTACTTC.

The chain joins TRBV4-1 to TRBJ1-5; D is undetermined. Germline V gene data show CDR1 as MGHRA and CDR2 as YSYEKL. This CDR3 has 15 amino acids. V dropped 0 bases and J dropped 3 bases, with 9 bases sitting between them. The CDR3 sequence is CASSQEIRNNQPQHF. In DNA, the CDR3 is TGCGCCAGCAGCCAAGAGATCCGAAACAATCAGCCCCAGCATTTT.

The chain has TRBV14 and TRBJ2-1; D gene uncertain. Germline values: CDR1 SGHDN, CDR2 FVKESK. The CDR3 sequence is 13 residues long. V lost 1 base and J lost 9, with 10 bases in between. The CDR3 DNA reads TGTGCCAGCAGCCAAGGGTCTGCTGGTGAGCAGTTCTTC. Translated: CASSQGSAGEQFF.

J is TRBJ2-2 and V is TRBV25-1; D ambiguous. This CDR3 has 12 amino acids. Germline CDR1 reads MGHDK; CDR2 reads SYGVNS. V lost 6 bases and J 6 bases, leaving 8 bases between the germline ends. CDR3 sequence (DNA): TGTGCCAGCAGGTATGGGGCCGGGGAGCTGTTTTTT. Protein sequence: CASRYGAGELFF.

As to this clone: It may be a read error: a sequence one base away is much more abundant. J is TRBJ1-5 and V is TRBV27; the D gene is possibly TRBD1 (6 bases). CDR3 size: 14 residues. The V gene's germline CDR1 is MNHEY and CDR2 SMNVEV (reference sequence). Deletions cut 0 bases from V and 7 bases from J, with 10 bases between. This CDR3 is CASSLSSGVQPQHF. In DNA, the CDR3 is TGTGCCAGCAGTTTATCGTCAGGGGTCCAGCCCCAGCATTTT.

The chain couples TRBV11-3 to TRBJ1-1; no clear D gene. The V gene's germline CDR1 is SGHNT and CDR2 YENEEA. V was clipped by 1 base and J by 6 bases, with 9 bases between them. The CDR3 has 13 residues. The DNA for the CDR3 is TGTGCCAGCAGCTTAGGTGGTATGGCTGAAGCTTTCTTT. As protein: CASSLGGMAEAFF. Using reference TRBV11-3 and TRBJ1-1 for the parts outside the CDR3, the full variable domain is EAGVVQSPRYKIIEKKQPVAFWCNPISGHNTLYWYLQNLGQGPELLIRYENEEAVDDSQLPKDRFSAERLKGVDSTLKIQPAELGDSAVYLCASSLGGMAEAFFGQGTRLTVV.

The chain uses TRBV19 and TRBJ1-2; the D gene is possibly TRBD1 (6 bases). Trimming pared 4 bases from V and 6 bases from J, leaving 12 bases between. The CDR3 has 13 amino acids. CDR1 is LNHDA and CDR2 is SQIVND in the germline V gene (reference sequence). CDR3 sequence reads: CASSTQGYHGYTF. The CDR3 region has the DNA TGTGCCAGTAGTACTCAGGGGTATCATGGCTACACCTTC.

The chain combines TRBV7-9 with TRBJ1-3; D uncertain. Germline assignment: CDR1 SEHNR and CDR2 FQNEAQ (reference sequence). The CDR3 totals 12 residues. V dropped 5 bases and J dropped 3 bases, with 5 bases sitting between them. For the CDR3, the DNA is TGTGCCAGCAGCCCCAGTGGAAACACCATATATTTT. Protein: CASSPSGNTIYF. Supplemented by reference TRBV7-9 and TRBJ1-3, the full variable domain reads DTGVSQNPRHKITKRGQNVTFRCDPISEHNRLYWYRQTLGQGPEFLTYFQNEAQLEKSRLLSDRFSAERPKGSFSTLEIQRTEQGDSAMYLCASSPSGNTIYFGEGSWLTVV.

This clone occurred a few times. The chain combines TRBV30 with TRBJ1-3; D remains ambiguous. Trimming cost V 6 bases and J 0 bases, with 12 bases left between them. The germline CDR1 and CDR2 sequences are GTSNPN and SVGIG (reference sequence). The CDR3 covers 14 residues. CDR3 coding DNA: TGTGCCTGTCCTCAAGGGTTCTCTGGAAACACCATATATTTT. This translates into CACPQGFSGNTIYF.

This chain connects TRBV4-1 to TRBJ2-1, with D possibly being TRBD2 (6 bases). V was trimmed by 3 bases and J by 12 bases, leaving 15 bases between them. The CDR3 extends over 13 amino acids. Germline V gene lookup returns CDR1 MGHRA and CDR2 YSYEKL. The CDR3 bases are TGCGCCAGCAGCCATACATACCCGGAGGGGCAGTTCTTC. This codes for CASSHTYPEGQFF.

The chain has TRBV5-1 and TRBJ2-6; 10 positions match TRBD1. This CDR3 is 18 amino acids long. Germline CDR1 SGHRS, CDR2 YFSETQ. The V segment lost 4 bases and the J segment 2 bases; nucleotides outside the gene matches: 9. In DNA, the CDR3 is TGCGCCAGCAGCACCGCCGGGACAGGGGAGGCTGGGGCCAACGTCCTGACTTTC. Its translation is CASSTAGTGEAGANVLTF. The variable domain in full, with the rest retrieved from reference TRBV5-1 and TRBJ2-6, is KAGVTQTPRYLIKTRGQQVTLSCSPISGHRSVSWYQQTPGQGLQFLFEYFSETQRNKGNFPGRFSGRQFSNSRSEMNVSTLELGDSALYLCASSTAGTGEAGANVLTFGAGSRLTVL.

V gene TRBV7-6 combines with J gene TRBJ2-5, with 7 bases aligning to TRBD2. CDR1 and CDR2 (germline): SGHVS, FNYEAQ. V was clipped by 8 bases and J by 1 base; unmatched bases: 4. CDR3 length: 13 amino acids. The CDR3 DNA sequence: TGTGCCAGCGGCGGGGGTATCCAAGAGACCCAGTACTTC. Translation: CASGGGIQETQYF.